Following are 27 T cell receptor beta chains from one sample sequenced in a study of metastatic and nonmetastatic thyroid tumors. All patients were untreated before thyroid surgery. TCRdb re-called clones via MiXCR from the PCR reads. Among approximately 50,000 clones listed, 4% were seen once. The sequenced sample consisted of blood. The receptor set was obtained from a female donor with papillary thyroid cancer or a benign thyroid nodule (not recorded which). Some clones in this sample may be carry-over from other donors' samples.

The V and J genes are TRBV30 and TRBJ1-6; D might be TRBD1 (5 bases). This CDR3 is 17 amino acids long. Germline values: CDR1 GTSNPN, CDR2 SVGIG (reference sequence). Trimming cost V 2 bases and J 5 bases, with 19 bases left between them. CDR3 sequence reads: CAWSLGVGAGDNSPLHF. The DNA of the CDR3 is TGTGCCTGGAGTTTAGGTGTTGGGGCGGGGGATAATTCACCCCTCCACTTT.

With respect to this clone: A read error may account for a junction end that differs from germline. The chain links TRBV6-5 to TRBJ2-2; weak D call: TRBD1 (6 bases). This CDR3 contains 17 residues. Looked up from germline, CDR1 is MNHEY and CDR2 is SVGAGI. CDR3 protein: CASSYPSRTWDTGEPFF. CDR3 coding DNA: TGTGCCAGCAGTTACCCTAGCCGGACATGGGACACCGGGGAGCCGTTTTTT.

This clone was detected ten times or more. The chain links TRBV20-1 to TRBJ2-5; D is perhaps TRBD2 (5 bases). V dropped 6 bases and J dropped 2 bases, with 19 bases sitting between them. The length of the CDR3 is 15 residues. Germline V gene lookup returns CDR1 DFQATT and CDR2 SNEGSKA (reference sequence). The CDR3 bases are TGCAGTGCCAATGACCACACTGCGGGTCAAGAGACCCAGTACTTC. It encodes CSANDHTAGQETQYF.

The rearrangement joins TRBV7-2 to TRBJ1-2; D is possibly TRBD1 (6 bases). CDR3 length: 16 residues. Germline-derived CDR1 and CDR2 are SGHTA and FQGNSA. The V end lost 8 bases, the J end lost 2 bases, and 21 bases lay between the germline ends. The CDR3 nucleotides read TGTGCCAGCGGCCCACAGGGATTCGGAGGGAACTATGGCTACACCTTC. Encoded protein: CASGPQGFGGNYGYTF.

This clone showed up many times. Just one base apart from a much larger clone, this may be a read error. At the DNA level, this CDR3 is encoded by other sequences in the same sample as well. The rearrangement links TRBV7-2 to TRBJ2-7, with D uncertain. This CDR3 region has 14 residues. From germline, CDR1 is SGHTA and CDR2 FQGNSA. Between the trimmed V and J ends, which lost 3 bases and 2 bases, there was a span of 11 bases. CDR3 DNA sequence: TGTGCCAGCAGCTTCGGGCTAGGAACCTACGAGCAGTACTTC. Translation gives CASSFGLGTYEQYF.

This clone was recorded many times. The J gene is TRBJ2-2, the V gene TRBV6-5; 9 nucleotides line up with TRBD1. CDR3 length: 16 residues. Germline V gene sequence: CDR1 MNHEY, CDR2 SVGAGI. With 0 bases clipped from V and 6 bases from J, the junction kept 5 bases outside the gene matches. Written as DNA, the CDR3 is TGTGCCAGCAGTTACTCGCCGGGACAGGGTGCCGGGGAGCTGTTTTTT. Its translation: CASSYSPGQGAGELFF.

This clone has ten or more counts. The chain is built from TRBV19 and TRBJ1-1; 10 nucleotides line up with TRBD1. This CDR3 comprises 16 residues. Germline V gene data show CDR1 as LNHDA and CDR2 as SQIVND (reference sequence). Trimming at V came to 4 bases and at J to 0 bases, leaving 5 bases not matched to a gene. CDR3 in amino acids: CASSRRQGALNTEAFF. For the CDR3, the DNA is TGTGCCAGTAGTAGGCGACAGGGGGCCTTGAACACTGAAGCTTTCTTT.

This clone was counted a few times. This may stem from a read error, because a much larger clone lies one nucleotide away. The CDR3 DNA reads as TGTGCCAGTAGTTTTTTTAAAGCGGGAGGAGATACGCAGTATTTT. This gives the protein CASSFFKAGGDTQYF. This sequence joins TRBV19 and TRBJ2-3; 9 bases map to TRBD2. Germline CDR1 LNHDA, CDR2 SQIVND (reference sequence). The J segment lost 5 bases and the V segment lost 5 bases, leaving 8 bases of the junction unmatched. This CDR3 contains 15 residues.

V is TRBV2 and J is TRBJ2-1; 7 nucleotides line up with TRBD1. Germline assignment: CDR1 SNHLY and CDR2 FYNNEI. This CDR3 is 12 amino acids long. In DNA form, the CDR3 reads TGTGCTATCTCGACAGGGCAAGATGAGCAGTTCTTC. Encoded protein: CAISTGQDEQFF.

The chain has TRBV4-1 and TRBJ1-1; TRBD1 might be the D (5 bases). The CDR3 is made up of 14 amino acids. The V gene's germline CDR1 is MGHRA and CDR2 YSYEKL. V lost 8 bases, J lost 4 bases, and 17 bases lay in between. This CDR3 is CASADGGMSTEAFF. The CDR3 nucleotides are TGCGCCAGCGCCGACGGGGGAATGTCCACTGAAGCTTTCTTT.

This clone was recorded at least ten times. Other DNA sequences from this sample encode an identical CDR3 as well. The rearrangement joins TRBV7-2 to TRBJ1-1; D possibly corresponds to TRBD1 (5 bases). Germline V gene sequence: CDR1 SGHTA, CDR2 FQGNSA. This CDR3 region has 18 residues. The V and J ends lost 0 bases and 1 base respectively, with 18 bases between them. The CDR3 bases are TGTGCCAGCAGCTTAGCGCGAGTTGTGGGGGGAAGGAACACTGAAGCTTTCTTT. Translated: CASSLARVVGGRNTEAFF.

This clone occurred many times. The chain has TRBV20-1 and TRBJ2-7, with 7 bases matching TRBD1. This CDR3 is 14 amino acids long. CDR1 and CDR2 (germline): DFQATT, SNEGSKA (reference sequence). Germline trimming cut 2 bases from V and 4 bases from J; bases unmatched to any gene: 8. CDR3 region: CSARPDRTEYEQYF. CDR3 nucleotide sequence: TGCAGTGCTAGACCGGACAGGACGGAGTACGAGCAGTACTTC.

This clone was picked up many times. J is TRBJ1-1 and V is TRBV20-1; 7 bases match TRBD1. This CDR3 is 15 amino acids long. Germline V CDR1 and CDR2: DFQATT, SNEGSKA (reference sequence). The trim removed 6 bases at V and 3 bases at J, leaving 13 bases unmatched. Written as DNA, the CDR3 is TGCAGTGCAAAGGCGGGGTTCCAGGGGGACACTGAAGCTTTCTTT. It specifies CSAKAGFQGDTEAFF.

The table lists this clone with many counts. V usage is TRBV7-2 and J usage is TRBJ2-7; TRBD2 matches at 7 bases. The J segment lost 1 base and the V segment lost 1 base, leaving 4 bases of the junction unmatched. The CDR3 is made up of 15 amino acids. Germline V gene data show CDR1 as SGHTA and CDR2 as FQGNSA. For the CDR3, the DNA is TGTGCCAGCAGCTTAGATGGGGGGGGGTCCTACGAGCAGTACTTC. Protein product: CASSLDGGGSYEQYF.

Relative to its sample, this clone is medium-sized (0.01 to 0.1%). The J gene is TRBJ2-1, the V gene TRBV6-1, with a weak D call TRBD2 (5 bases). Germline CDR1 reads MNHNS; CDR2 reads SASEGT. Trimming took off 5 bases at V and 7 bases at J, with 18 bases between the two ends. The CDR3 length is 15 residues. Here the CDR3 DNA reads TGTGCCAGCAGTTACGGCGGCTTAGCGTCTAATGAGCAGTTCTTC. It codes for CASSYGGLASNEQFF.

The chain recombines TRBV6-1 with TRBJ1-2; D ambiguous. The V end lost 8 bases, the J end lost 4 bases, and 8 bases lay between the germline ends. Per the germline V gene, CDR1 is MNHNS and CDR2 is SASEGT. This CDR3 spans 11 amino acids. The CDR3 DNA follows: TGTGCCAGCTGCGGCATCTATGGCTACACCTTC. Encoded protein: CASCGIYGYTF.

This clone was observed at least ten times. The chain combines TRBV6-2 or TRBV6-3 with TRBJ1-5; 7 nucleotides align to TRBD1. CDR3 length equals 19 residues. Germline CDR1 reads MNHEY; CDR2 reads SVGEGT. V lost 3 bases, J lost 0 bases, and 14 bases stayed unmatched. The CDR3 reads CASSYLFGAGDSSNQPQHF. The CDR3 DNA sequence: TGTGCCAGCAGTTATTTATTCGGGGCCGGGGACAGTAGCAATCAGCCCCAGCATTTT.

This clone was recorded many times. J is TRBJ2-5 and V is TRBV7-9; TRBD2 is a possible D gene (7 bases). V shed 3 bases and J shed 5 bases, with 13 bases lying between them. This CDR3 comprises 14 residues. Germline lookup yields CDR1 SEHNR and CDR2 FQNEAQ (reference sequence). The CDR3 nucleotides read TGTGCCAGCAGCTTTCGCGGGGGCGGGGAGACCCAGTACTTC. It yields the protein CASSFRGGGETQYF. The variable domain in full, with the rest retrieved from reference TRBV7-9 and TRBJ2-5, is DTGVSQNPRHKITKRGQNVTFRCDPISEHNRLYWYRQTLGQGPEFLTYFQNEAQLEKSRLLSDRFSAERPKGSFSTLEIQRTEQGDSAMYLCASSFRGGGETQYFGPGTRLLVL.

This clone was detected ten times or more. The V and J genes are TRBV15 and TRBJ2-2; D not resolved. The CDR3 has 17 residues. Germline-derived CDR1 and CDR2 are LNHNV and YYDKDF (reference sequence). With 1 base removed from V and 3 bases from J, the gap between germline ends came to 15 bases. CDR3 in amino acids: CATSRGLSRADTGELFF. In nucleotides, the CDR3 is TGTGCCACCAGCAGAGGTTTGTCTCGGGCCGACACCGGGGAGCTGTTTTTT.

This chain's CDR3 is CASGQLDTEAFF. The CDR3 DNA is TGTGCCAGCGGACAGCTAGACACTGAAGCTTTCTTT. The chain uses TRBV19 and TRBJ1-1, with a possible D match to TRBD1 (6 bases). The ends were cut back, 9 bases at V and 3 bases at J, with 11 bases in the middle. The CDR3 is 12 amino acids. The V gene's germline CDR1 is LNHDA and CDR2 SQIVND (reference sequence).

This clone rates as medium-sized. The chain has TRBV6-1 and TRBJ2-7; TRBD1 aligns across 9 bases. The CDR3 length is 15 residues. Trimming cost V 5 bases and J 3 bases; bases outside gene matches: 8. In germline, CDR1 is MNHNS, CDR2 SASEGT. CDR3 nucleotides: TGTGCCAGCAGTTACGATACAGGGGGCTTCTACGAGCAGTACTTC. Its translation: CASSYDTGGFYEQYF.

Concerning this clone itself: Just one base apart from a much larger clone, this may be a read error. The J gene is TRBJ1-5, the V gene TRBV19; D unresolved. Trimming shortened V by 5 bases and J by 5 bases, and 16 bases separated the two germline ends. Germline CDR1 reads LNHDA; CDR2 reads SQIVND (reference sequence). This CDR3 is 15 amino acids long. Here the CDR3 reads CASSLGRTADQPQHF. CDR3 sequence (DNA): TGTGCCAGTAGTCTGGGCAGGACTGCCGATCAGCCCCAGCATTTT.

This clone has more than one count but fewer than ten. This sequence joins TRBV6-1 and TRBJ2-1; 8 nucleotides line up with TRBD2. This CDR3 has 15 amino acids. Germline loops: CDR1 MNHNS, CDR2 SASEGT. V shed 5 bases, J shed 4 bases, and the junction held 7 bases outside the gene matches. The CDR3 loop is CASSPAGGVYNEQFF. The DNA for the CDR3 is TGTGCCAGCAGTCCGGCGGGAGGTGTTTACAATGAGCAGTTCTTC.

This clone counts as medium-sized. The chain carries TRBV6-1 and TRBJ2-7; a weak D match, TRBD1 (6 bases). Trimming removed 4 bases at V and 0 bases at J, with 10 bases between. Germline loops: CDR1 MNHNS, CDR2 SASEGT. This CDR3 spans 14 amino acids. The CDR3 nucleotides read TGTGCCAGCAGTGGACCGGACAGCTCCTACGAGCAGTACTTC. Amino acids: CASSGPDSSYEQYF.

The rearrangement joins TRBV19 to TRBJ1-2; 10 nucleotides match TRBD1. The CDR3 contains 14 residues. The germline gives CDR1 LNHDA, CDR2 SQIVND (reference sequence). The ends lost 4 bases at V and 10 bases at J; junction bases unmatched: 9. DNA for the CDR3: TGTGCCAGTAGTACCACCGACAGGGGGCGCGCCTACACCTTC. Its protein product is CASSTTDRGRAYTF.

This clone was found many times. The gene calls are TRBV15 and TRBJ2-3; possible D gene TRBD1, 5 bases. This CDR3 comprises 16 residues. Trimming removed 5 bases at V and 2 bases at J, with 17 bases between. Germline CDR1 is LNHNV and CDR2 is YYDKDF (reference sequence). In DNA, the CDR3 is TGTGCCACCAGCTCCTGGGGCGCGACCAACACAGATACGCAGTATTTT. Translation: CATSSWGATNTDTQYF.

This clone was detected many times. This chain uses TRBV11-3 with TRBJ2-2; possible D gene TRBD2, 6 bases. The V and J ends lost 3 bases and 5 bases respectively, with 19 bases between them. The CDR3 is 17 amino acids. Looked up from germline, CDR1 is SGHNT and CDR2 is YENEEA. CDR3 residues: CASSFYSEGRGTGELFF. CDR3 DNA: TGTGCCAGCAGCTTTTACAGCGAGGGGCGGGGAACCGGGGAGCTGTTTTTT.